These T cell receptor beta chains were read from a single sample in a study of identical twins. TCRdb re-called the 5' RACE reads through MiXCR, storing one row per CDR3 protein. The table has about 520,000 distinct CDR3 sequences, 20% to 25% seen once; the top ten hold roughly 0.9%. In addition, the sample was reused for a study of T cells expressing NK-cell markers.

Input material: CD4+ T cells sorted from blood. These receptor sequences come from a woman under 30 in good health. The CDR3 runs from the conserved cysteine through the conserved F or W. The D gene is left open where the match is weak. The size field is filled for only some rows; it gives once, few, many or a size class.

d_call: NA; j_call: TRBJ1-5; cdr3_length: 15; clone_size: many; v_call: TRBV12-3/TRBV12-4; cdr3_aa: CASRTGGAGNQPQHF; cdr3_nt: TGTGCCAGCAGGACGGGGGGGGCGGGCAATCAGCCCCAGCATTTT
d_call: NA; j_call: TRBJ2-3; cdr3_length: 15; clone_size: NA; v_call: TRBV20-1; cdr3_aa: CSAQGISTSTDTQYF; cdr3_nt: TGCAGTGCCCAAGGGATCTCCACTAGCACAGATACGCAGTATTTT
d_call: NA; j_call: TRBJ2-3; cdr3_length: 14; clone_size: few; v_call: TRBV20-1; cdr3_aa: CSASRGGFEDTQYF; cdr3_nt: TGCAGTGCTAGCCGTGGGGGGTTCGAAGATACGCAGTATTTT
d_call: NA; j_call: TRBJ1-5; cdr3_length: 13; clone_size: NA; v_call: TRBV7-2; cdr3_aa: CASSPSQYGAQHF; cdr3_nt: TGTGCCAGCAGCCCAAGCCAATATGGAGCCCAGCATTTT
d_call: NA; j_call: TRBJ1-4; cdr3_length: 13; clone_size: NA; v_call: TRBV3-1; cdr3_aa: CASSQGWSEKLFF; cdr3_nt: TGTGCCAGCAGCCAGGGGTGGAGTGAAAAACTGTTTTTT
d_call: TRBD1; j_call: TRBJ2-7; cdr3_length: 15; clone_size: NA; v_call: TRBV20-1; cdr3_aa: CSASPWTGGKYEQYF; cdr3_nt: TGCAGTGCTAGCCCGTGGACAGGGGGTAAATACGAGCAGTACTTC
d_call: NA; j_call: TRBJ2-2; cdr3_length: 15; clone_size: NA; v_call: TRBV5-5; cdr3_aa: CASSWISGNTGELFF; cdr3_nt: TGTGCCAGCAGCTGGATTAGCGGGAACACCGGGGAGCTGTTTTTT
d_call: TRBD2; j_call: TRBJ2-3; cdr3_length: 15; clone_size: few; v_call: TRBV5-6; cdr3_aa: CASSYLAGVADTQYF; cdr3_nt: TGTGCCAGCAGTTACTTAGCGGGGGTGGCAGATACGCAGTATTTT
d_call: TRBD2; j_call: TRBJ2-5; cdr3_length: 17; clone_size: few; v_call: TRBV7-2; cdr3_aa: CASSLGLSLAGQETQYF; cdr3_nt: TGTGCCAGCAGCTTAGGACTTTCCCTAGCGGGACAAGAGACCCAGTACTTC
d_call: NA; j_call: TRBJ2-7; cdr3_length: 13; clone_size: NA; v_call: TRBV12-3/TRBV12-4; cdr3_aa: CASTLAGTYEQYF; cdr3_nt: TGTGCCAGCACTCTCGCGGGGACCTACGAGCAGTACTTC
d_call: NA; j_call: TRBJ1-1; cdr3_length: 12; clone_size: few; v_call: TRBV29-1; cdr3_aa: CSVDQQNTEAFF; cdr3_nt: TGCAGCGTTGATCAGCAGAACACTGAAGCTTTCTTT
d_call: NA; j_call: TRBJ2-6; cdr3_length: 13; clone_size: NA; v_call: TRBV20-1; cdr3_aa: CSATQSGANVLTF; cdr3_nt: TGCAGTGCGACTCAGTCCGGGGCCAACGTCCTGACTTTC
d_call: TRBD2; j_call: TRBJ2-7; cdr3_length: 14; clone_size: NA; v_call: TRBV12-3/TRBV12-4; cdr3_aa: CASSTSDPPYEQYF; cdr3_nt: TGTGCCAGCAGTACTAGCGATCCCCCCTACGAGCAGTACTTC
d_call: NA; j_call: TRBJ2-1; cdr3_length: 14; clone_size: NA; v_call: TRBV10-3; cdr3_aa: CAVARLAHYNEQFF; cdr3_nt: TGTGCCGTCGCCAGGCTAGCGCACTACAATGAGCAGTTCTTC
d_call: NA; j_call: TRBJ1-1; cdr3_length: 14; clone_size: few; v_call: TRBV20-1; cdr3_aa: CSATGGVRYTEAFF; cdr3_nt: TGCAGTGCTACCGGAGGGGTCAGGTACACTGAAGCTTTCTTT
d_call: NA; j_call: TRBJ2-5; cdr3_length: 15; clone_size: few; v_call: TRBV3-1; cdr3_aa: CASSLARVGGETQYF; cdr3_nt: TGTGCCAGCAGCCTTGCCCGCGTCGGCGGGGAGACCCAGTACTTC
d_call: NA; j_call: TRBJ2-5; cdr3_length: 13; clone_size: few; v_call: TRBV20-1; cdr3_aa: CSAFGRLRETQYF; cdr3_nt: TGCAGTGCTTTTGGGAGGCTCCGAGAGACCCAGTACTTC
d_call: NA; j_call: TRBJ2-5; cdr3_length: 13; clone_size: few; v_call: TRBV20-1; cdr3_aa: CSASATTKETQYF; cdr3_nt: TGCAGTGCTAGTGCGACTACAAAAGAGACCCAGTACTTC
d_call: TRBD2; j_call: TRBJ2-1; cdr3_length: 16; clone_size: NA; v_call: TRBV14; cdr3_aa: CASRHTGLAGVSEQFF; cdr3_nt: TGTGCCAGCAGACATACGGGACTAGCGGGAGTGAGTGAGCAGTTCTTC
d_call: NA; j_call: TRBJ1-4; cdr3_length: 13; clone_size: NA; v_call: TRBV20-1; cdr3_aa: CSARNPAGEKLFF; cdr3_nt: TGCAGTGCTAGGAATCCGGCCGGTGAAAAACTGTTTTTT
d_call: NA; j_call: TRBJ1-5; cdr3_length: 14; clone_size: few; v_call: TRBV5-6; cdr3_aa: CASSSAGRNQPQHF; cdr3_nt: TGTGCCAGCAGCTCCGCGGGTCGCAATCAGCCCCAGCATTTT
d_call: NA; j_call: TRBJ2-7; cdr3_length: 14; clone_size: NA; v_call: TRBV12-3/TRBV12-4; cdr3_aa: CASSFRTVTYEQYF; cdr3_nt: TGTGCCAGCAGTTTCCGGACAGTTACCTACGAGCAGTACTTC
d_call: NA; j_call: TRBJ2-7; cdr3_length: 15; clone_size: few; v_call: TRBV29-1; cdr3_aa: CSARTQAGLAYEQYF; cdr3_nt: TGCAGCGCCCGCACCCAAGCAGGGCTTGCCTACGAGCAGTACTTC
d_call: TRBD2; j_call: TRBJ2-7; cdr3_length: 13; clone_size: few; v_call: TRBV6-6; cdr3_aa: CATRLGGSYEQYF; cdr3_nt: TGTGCCACCCGACTCGGGGGGTCCTACGAGCAGTACTTC
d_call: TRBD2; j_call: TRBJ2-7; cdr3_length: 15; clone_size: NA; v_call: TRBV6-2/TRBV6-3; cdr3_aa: CASTLKREWTYEQYF; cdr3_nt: TGTGCCAGCACACTCAAGCGGGAGTGGACCTACGAGCAGTACTTC
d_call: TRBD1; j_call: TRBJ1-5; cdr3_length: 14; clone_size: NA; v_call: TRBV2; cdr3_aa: CASRTGGGNQPQHF; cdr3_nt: TGTGCCAGCCGGACAGGGGGCGGCAATCAGCCCCAGCATTTT
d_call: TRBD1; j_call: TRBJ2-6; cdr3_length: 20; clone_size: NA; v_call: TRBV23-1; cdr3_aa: CASSQLTQGAYSDGANVLTF; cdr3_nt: TGCGCCAGCAGTCAACTCACACAGGGGGCTTACTCTGACGGGGCCAACGTCCTGACTTTC
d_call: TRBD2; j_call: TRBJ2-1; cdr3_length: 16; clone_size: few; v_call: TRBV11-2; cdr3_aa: CASSLVPGGAYNEQFF; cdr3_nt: TGTGCCAGCAGCTTAGTCCCCGGGGGGGCCTACAATGAGCAGTTCTTC
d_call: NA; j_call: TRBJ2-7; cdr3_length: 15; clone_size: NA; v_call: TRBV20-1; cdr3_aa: CSARASAATSYEQYF; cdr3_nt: TGCAGTGCTAGAGCTAGCGCGGCGACGTCCTACGAGCAGTACTTC
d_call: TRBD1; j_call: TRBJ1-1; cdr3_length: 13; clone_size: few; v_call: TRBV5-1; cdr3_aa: CASSLKGATEAFF; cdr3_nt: TGCGCCAGCAGCTTGAAGGGGGCCACTGAAGCTTTCTTT
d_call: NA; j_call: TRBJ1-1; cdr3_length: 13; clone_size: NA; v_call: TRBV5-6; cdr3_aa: CASSLDRVTEAFF; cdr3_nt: TGTGCCAGCAGCTTGGACAGGGTGACTGAAGCTTTCTTT
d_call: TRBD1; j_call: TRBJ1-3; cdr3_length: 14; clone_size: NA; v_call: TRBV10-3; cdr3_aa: CAINDPRQGNTIYF; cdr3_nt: TGTGCCATCAACGACCCGAGACAGGGGAACACCATATATTTT
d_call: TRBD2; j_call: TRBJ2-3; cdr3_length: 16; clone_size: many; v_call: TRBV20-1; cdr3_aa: CSAQNPGLEAADTQYF; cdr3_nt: TGCAGTGCTCAAAACCCGGGACTAGAGGCCGCAGATACGCAGTATTTT
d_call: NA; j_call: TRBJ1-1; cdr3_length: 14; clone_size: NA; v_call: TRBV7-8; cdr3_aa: CASSLGGKNTEAFF; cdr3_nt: TGTGCCAGCAGCTTAGGGGGGAAGAACACTGAAGCTTTCTTT
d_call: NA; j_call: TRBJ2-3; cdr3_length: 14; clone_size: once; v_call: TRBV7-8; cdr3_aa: CASSPWTGTDTQYF; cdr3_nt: TGTGCCAGCAGCCCTTGGACGGGGACAGATACGCAGTATTTT
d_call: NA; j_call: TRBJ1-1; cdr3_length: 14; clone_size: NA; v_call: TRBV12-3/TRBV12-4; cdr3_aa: CASSLANFPNEAFF; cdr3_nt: TGTGCCAGCAGTTTAGCGAATTTCCCTAATGAAGCTTTCTTT
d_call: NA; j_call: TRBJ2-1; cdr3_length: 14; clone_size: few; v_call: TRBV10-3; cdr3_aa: CATAPSGHDNEQFF; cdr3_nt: TGTGCCACGGCACCCAGCGGACACGACAATGAGCAGTTCTTC
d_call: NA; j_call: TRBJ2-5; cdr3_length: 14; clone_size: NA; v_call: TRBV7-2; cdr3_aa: CASSLYWGQETQYF; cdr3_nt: TGTGCCAGCAGCTTATATTGGGGACAAGAGACCCAGTACTTC
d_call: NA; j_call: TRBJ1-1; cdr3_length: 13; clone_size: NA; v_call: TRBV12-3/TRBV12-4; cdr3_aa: CASSRVRRGEAFF; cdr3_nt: TGTGCCAGCAGTAGGGTTCGTCGGGGTGAAGCTTTCTTT
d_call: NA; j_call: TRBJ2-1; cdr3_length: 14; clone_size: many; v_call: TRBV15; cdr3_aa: CATSRGSSYNEQFF; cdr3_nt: TGTGCCACCAGCCGGGGGAGCTCCTACAATGAGCAGTTCTTC
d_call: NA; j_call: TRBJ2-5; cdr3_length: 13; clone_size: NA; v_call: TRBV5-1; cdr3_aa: CASSPFGQETQYF; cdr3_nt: TGCGCCAGCAGCCCCTTCGGGCAAGAGACCCAGTACTTC
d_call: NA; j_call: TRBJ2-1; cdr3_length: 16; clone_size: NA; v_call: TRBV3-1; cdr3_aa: CASSQSGGGIYNEQFF; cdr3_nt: TGTGCCAGCAGCCAGAGTGGGGGCGGGATTTACAATGAGCAGTTCTTC
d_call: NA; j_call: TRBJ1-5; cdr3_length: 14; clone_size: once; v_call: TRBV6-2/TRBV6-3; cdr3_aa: CAIQSIYSNQPQHF; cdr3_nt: TGTGCCATTCAAAGTATCTATAGCAATCAGCCCCAGCATTTT
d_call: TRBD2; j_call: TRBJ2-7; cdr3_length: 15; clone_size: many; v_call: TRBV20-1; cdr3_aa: CSARKVAGATYEQYF; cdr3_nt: TGCAGTGCTAGAAAGGTAGCGGGAGCCACCTACGAGCAGTACTTC
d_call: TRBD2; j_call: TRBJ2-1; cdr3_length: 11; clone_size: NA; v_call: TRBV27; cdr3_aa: CASKTSGEQFF; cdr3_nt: TGTGCCAGCAAGACTAGCGGCGAGCAGTTCTTC
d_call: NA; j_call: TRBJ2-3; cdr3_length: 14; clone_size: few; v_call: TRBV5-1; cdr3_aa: CASSSGSDTDTQYF; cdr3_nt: TGCGCCAGCAGCTCTGGATCAGACACAGATACGCAGTATTTT
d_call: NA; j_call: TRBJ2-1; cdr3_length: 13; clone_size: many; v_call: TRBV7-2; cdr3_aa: CASSLGATNEQFF; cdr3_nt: TGTGCCAGCAGCTTAGGCGCGACCAATGAGCAGTTCTTC
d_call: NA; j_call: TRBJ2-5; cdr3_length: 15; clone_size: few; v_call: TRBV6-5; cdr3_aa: CASSYSTGGDETQYF; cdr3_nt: TGTGCCAGCAGTTACTCTACAGGGGGGGATGAGACCCAGTACTTC
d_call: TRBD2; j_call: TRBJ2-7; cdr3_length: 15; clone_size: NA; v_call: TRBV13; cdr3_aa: CASSDLSGRGYEQYF; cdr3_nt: TGTGCCAGCAGCGACCTTAGCGGGAGGGGTTACGAGCAGTACTTC
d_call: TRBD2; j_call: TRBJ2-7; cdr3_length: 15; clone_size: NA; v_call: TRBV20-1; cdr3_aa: CSATLVAGGQYEQYF; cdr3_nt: TGCAGTGCTACTCTTGTAGCGGGGGGACAATACGAGCAGTACTTC
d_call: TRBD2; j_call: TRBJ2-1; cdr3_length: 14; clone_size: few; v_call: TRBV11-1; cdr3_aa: CASSVGGYGNEQFF; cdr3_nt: TGTGCCAGCAGCGTCGGGGGGTACGGGAATGAGCAGTTCTTC
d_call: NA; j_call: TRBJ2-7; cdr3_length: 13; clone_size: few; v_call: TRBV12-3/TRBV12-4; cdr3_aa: CASSLLLTYEQYF; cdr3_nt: TGTGCCAGCAGTCTACTACTTACCTACGAGCAGTACTTC